This entry is about one T cell receptor beta chain. The sample belongs to a study of T-cell reconstitution after alpha-beta-depleted transplantation in children. CDR3 length: 16 residues. Trimming removed 4 bases at V and 0 bases at J, with 13 bases between. Looked up from germline, CDR1 is MRHNA and CDR2 is SNTAGT. Researchers prepared the TCRbeta library using unique molecular identifiers, the study reports. TCRdb analysed the PCR reads with MiXCR anew, one entry per CDR3 protein. The sample contains under 350,000 distinct CDR3 sequences, roughly 9.5% of which appear only once. The specimen was PBMCs from the stem cell graft donor, collected from the stem cell graft. The rearrangement joins TRBV6-4 to TRBJ2-1; D unresolved. The sequence was collected from a human donor who donated a stem cell graft to a child with SCID. CDR3 loop: CASSVSGLSSYNEQFF. The CDR3 coding sequence is TGTGCCAGCAGTGTCTCGGGCCTGAGCTCCTACAATGAGCAGTTCTTC.